The TCR beta chain described here comes from a study of beta chain features in type 1 diabetes. Study-level points and caveats: Significant though moderate, a shortening of TCRB CDR3s appeared in all four CD4+ subsets of Type 1 diabetes patients.

CDR1 and CDR2 (germline): SGHAT, FQNNGV. This CDR3 contains 14 residues. Trimming took 3 bases from V and 5 from J; bases not matched to a gene: 0. The authors reverse transcribed all of the isolated RNA, so sequencing captured expressed TCRB transcripts. Method: immunoSEQ multiplex PCR; TCRdb's copy keeps in-frame clones and lacks some. The sample lists tens of thousands of clones, roughly half occurring once. As concerns this clone: Its specificity is unknown.

The source is a man aged 30 to 45 with type 1 diabetes. Sequencing was performed on central memory CD4+ T cells from blood. The chain has TRBV11-2 and TRBJ2-7; 14 bases agree with TRBD2. CDR3 in DNA: TGTGCCAGCAGCTTGGGACTAGCGGGAGACGAGCAGTACTTC. Protein product: CASSLGLAGDEQYF.